This T cell receptor (beta chain) derives from a study of identical twins. In the case of this clonotype: Its antigen is unknown.

Study results and limitations: Out-of-frame alpha sequences common to twins exhibited an excess of low generation probability. Beta clonotypes that were abundant in cord blood contained fewer insertions, a pattern absent from memory repertoires.

Donors were all healthy Caucasians. This CDR3 is 13 amino acids long. Germline loops: CDR1 MDHEN, CDR2 SYDVKM. MiXCR was run by TCRdb on the 5' RACE reads, yielding one entry per CDR3 protein. The sample consists of around 1.7 million distinct CDR3 sequences, 25% to 35% of them appearing once. The gene calls are TRBV28 and TRBJ2-3, with D possibly called TRBD1 or TRBD2 (5 bases each). The specimen sequenced was cord blood. The TCR originated in a newborn girl in good health. CDR3 protein: CSSGAASTDTQYF. CDR3 nucleotide sequence: TGTTCCTCCGGGGCGGCTAGCACAGATACGCAGTATTTT.